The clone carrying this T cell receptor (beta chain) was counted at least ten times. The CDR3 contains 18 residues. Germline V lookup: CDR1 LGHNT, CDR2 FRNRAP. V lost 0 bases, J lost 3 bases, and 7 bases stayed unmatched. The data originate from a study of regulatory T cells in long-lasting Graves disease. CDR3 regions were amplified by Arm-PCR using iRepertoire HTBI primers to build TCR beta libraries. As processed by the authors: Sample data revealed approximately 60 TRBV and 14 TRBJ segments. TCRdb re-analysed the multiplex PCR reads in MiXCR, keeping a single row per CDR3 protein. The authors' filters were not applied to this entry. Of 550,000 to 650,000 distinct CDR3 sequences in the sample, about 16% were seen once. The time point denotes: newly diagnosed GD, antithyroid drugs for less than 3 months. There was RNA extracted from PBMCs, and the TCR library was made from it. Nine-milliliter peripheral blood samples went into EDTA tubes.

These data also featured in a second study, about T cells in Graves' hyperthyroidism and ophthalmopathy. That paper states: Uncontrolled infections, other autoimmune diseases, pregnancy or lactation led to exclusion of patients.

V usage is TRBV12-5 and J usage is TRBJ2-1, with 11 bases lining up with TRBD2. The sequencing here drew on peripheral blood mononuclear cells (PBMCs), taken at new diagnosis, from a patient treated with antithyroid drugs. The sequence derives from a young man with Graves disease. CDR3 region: CASGLVIGLAGYYNEQFF. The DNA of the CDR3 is TGTGCTAGTGGTTTGGTAATAGGACTAGCGGGTTACTACAATGAGCAGTTCTTC.